The clone carrying this TCR beta chain was recorded at least ten times. Its antigen is unknown. CDR3 length: 14 amino acids. The V end lost 10 bases, the J end lost 5 bases, and 17 bases lay between the germline ends. Per germline, CDR1 KGHDR and CDR2 SFDVKD. Patients underwent thyroid surgery, and none had received any treatment before it. The source of the sample is a study of metastatic and nonmetastatic thyroid tumors. Study context: Repertoires from malignant and benign thyroid patients were compared across blood and tumor or nodule tissue.

Study-wide points: Versus benign nodules, malignant thyroid tumors reportedly had significantly higher TCR beta diversity, in blood and tumor.

The authors' processing: The distant-metastasis classifier for papillary thyroid cancer was built from CDR3 differences across clinicopathological groups. TCRdb re-processed the PCR reads through MiXCR. TCRdb assigned the V and J calls; the authors' analysis was not used. Here the sample spans around 30,000 clones, about 25% being singletons. The sequence came from a female donor with papillary thyroid cancer or a benign thyroid nodule (not recorded which). Some clones in this sample may be carry-over from other donors' samples. The chain couples TRBV24-1 to TRBJ1-5; a weak D match, TRBD1 (5 bases). The sample was blood. DNA for the CDR3: TGTGCCACTGGGGAAGGTCAGGGCCATCAGCCCCAGCATTTT. It specifies CATGEGQGHQPQHF.